This T cell receptor beta chain was recovered during a study of T-cell memory formation after mild COVID-19. TCRdb reprocessed the 5' RACE reads via MiXCR and lists one record per CDR3 protein. Of 430,000 or so distinct CDR3 sequences listed, about 23% are singletons. Notes on the study in general: Contracting CD8+ clones were enriched in EMRA, CD4+ mainly in CM and EM.

Germline values: CDR1 SGHTA, CDR2 FQGTGA. V was trimmed by 5 bases and J by 4 bases, leaving 17 bases between them. The length of the CDR3 is 16 residues. Notes on this clonotype: Its antigen is currently unknown.

The clonotype was recovered from an adult woman who had mild COVID-19 (a few samples of this study predate the infection). Cell type and time point are not known. The sample comprised PBMCs or a T cell subset sorted from them (not recorded which). J is TRBJ2-2 and V is TRBV7-3, with unresolved D. Here the CDR3 DNA reads TGTGCCAGCAGCCTCCGATTCGGCCCCTCCACCGGGGAGCTGTTTTTT. Residues: CASSLRFGPSTGELFF.